One and the same sample provided the 18 T cell receptor beta chains below, sequenced in a study of control samples from healthy donors and cancer patients. The protocol was immunoSEQ multiplex PCR, while the TCRdb copy is restricted to in-frame clones and leaves out a portion. The repertoire holds over 150,000 clones, with around 94% as singletons. Source material: blood. The receptors stem from a woman younger than 30 in good health.

The V and J genes are TRBV29-1 and TRBJ1-5; a possible D gene is TRBD1 (6 bases). CDR3 size: 14 residues. The germline V gene has CDR1 SQVTM and CDR2 ANQGSEA. V shed 5 bases and J shed 2 bases, with 13 bases lying between them. The CDR3 coding sequence is TGCAGCGTTCAACAGGGTGGTGGCAATCAGCCCCAGCATTTT. This gives the protein CSVQQGGGNQPQHF.

The chain uses TRBV25-1 and TRBJ1-4; 9 bases are a match to TRBD1. Germline-derived CDR1 and CDR2 are MGHDK and SYGVNS. V lost 0 bases and J lost 8; bases outside the gene matches: 10. This CDR3 has 17 amino acids. CDR3 amino acids: CASSEYDRGTPLEKLFF. For the CDR3, the DNA is TGTGCCAGCAGTGAATATGACAGGGGGACCCCCCTCGAAAAACTGTTTTTT.

The genes are TRBV9 and TRBJ2-1; 9 bases align to TRBD2. V lost 0 bases, J lost 3 bases, and 1 base stayed unmatched. Germline lookup yields CDR1 SGDLS and CDR2 YYNGEE. The CDR3 extends over 15 amino acids. DNA for the CDR3: TGTGCCAGCAGCGTAGGCGGGAGGGGCTACAATGAGCAGTTCTTC. Protein: CASSVGGRGYNEQFF.

V is TRBV7-6 and J is TRBJ1-1, with D tentatively TRBD1 (6 bases). Germline values: CDR1 SGHVS, CDR2 FNYEAQ. V gave up 2 bases and J gave up 1 base, with 11 bases separating them. The length of the CDR3 is 15 residues. The CDR3 reads CASSLSGVRNTEAFF. CDR3 nucleotides: TGTGCCAGCAGCTTATCAGGGGTTAGGAACACTGAAGCTTTCTTT.

The genes are TRBV6-2 or TRBV6-3 and TRBJ2-5; either TRBD1 or TRBD2 may supply D (5 bases each). The germline V and J ends were trimmed by 6 bases and 1 base, with 15 bases remaining between them. The length of the CDR3 is 15 residues. CDR1 MNHEY and CDR2 SVGEGT come from the germline V gene. CDR3 amino acids: CASSHHRDAQETQYF. CDR3 sequence (DNA): TGTGCCAGCAGCCACCATCGGGACGCCCAAGAGACCCAGTACTTC.

The genes are TRBV25-1 and TRBJ1-2, with 9 bases identical to TRBD1. The CDR3 length is 16 residues. CDR1 is MGHDK and CDR2 is SYGVNS in the germline V gene. The V and J ends lost 4 bases and 8 bases, in that order; junction bases with no gene match: 14. The CDR3 loop is CASSVTGTGNWRGYTF. The CDR3 nucleotides are TGTGCCAGCAGTGTAACCGGGACAGGGAATTGGAGGGGCTACACCTTC.

This chain connects TRBV6-1 to TRBJ1-2, with TRBD1 as a possible D gene (6 bases). The CDR3 length is 15 residues. Germline CDR1 MNHNS, CDR2 SASEGT. Trimming removed 3 bases from V and 1 base from J, with 12 bases in between. As DNA, the CDR3 is TGTGCCAGCAGTGACGGGAGGGGGGGTAACTATGGCTACACCTTC. The encoded protein is CASSDGRGGNYGYTF.

This clone was observed a single time. The rearrangement uses TRBV5-1 and TRBJ1-2; the D gene is possibly TRBD1 (6 bases). V was trimmed by 2 bases and J by 7 bases, leaving 9 bases between them. Germline lookup yields CDR1 SGHRS and CDR2 YFSETQ. This CDR3 is 12 amino acids long. The CDR3 loop reads CASSFDRSGYTF. The CDR3 bases are TGCGCCAGCAGCTTTGACAGGAGTGGCTACACCTTC. The whole variable domain, filled in from reference TRBV5-1 and TRBJ1-2, reads KAGVTQTPRYLIKTRGQQVTLSCSPISGHRSVSWYQQTPGQGLQFLFEYFSETQRNKGNFPGRFSGRQFSNSRSEMNVSTLELGDSALYLCASSFDRSGYTFGSGTRLTVV.

The chain combines TRBV29-1 with TRBJ1-1, with TRBD1 as a possible D gene (5 bases). The germline V and J ends were trimmed by 6 bases and 7 bases, with 12 bases remaining between them. Germline CDR1 reads SQVTM; CDR2 reads ANQGSEA. The CDR3 sequence is 11 residues long. The chain's CDR3 is CSVSGTSEAFF. In DNA form, the CDR3 reads TGCAGCGTCTCCGGGACGAGTGAAGCTTTCTTT.

There are a few counts of this clone. The chain is built from TRBV7-8 and TRBJ1-5, with a possible D match to TRBD1 (5 bases). V was pared by 1 base and J by 4 bases, with 11 bases between. Germline CDR1 and CDR2: SGHVS and FQNEAQ. This CDR3 region has 15 residues. Here the CDR3 DNA reads TGTGCCAGCAGCTTAGGTAGGGGCTTAAATCAGCCCCAGCATTTT. Protein sequence: CASSLGRGLNQPQHF. The entire variable domain, with the rest obtained from reference TRBV7-8 and TRBJ1-5, is as follows: GAGVSQSPRYKVAKRGQDVALRCDPISGHVSLFWYQQALGQGPEFLTYFQNEAQLDKSGLPSDRFFAERPEGSVSTLKIQRTQQEDSAVYLCASSLGRGLNQPQHFGDGTRLSIL.

The chain is built from TRBV18 and TRBJ1-2; D remains unclear. Germline V gives CDR1 KGHSH, CDR2 LQKENI. This CDR3 is 15 amino acids long. Trimming took off 8 bases at V and 2 bases at J, with 18 bases between the two ends. This chain's CDR3 is CASVEQRFSNYGYTF. In nucleotides, the CDR3 is TGTGCCAGCGTCGAGCAACGCTTTTCGAACTATGGCTACACCTTC.

V gene TRBV25-1 combines with J gene TRBJ1-3; D is perhaps TRBD1 (5 bases). The CDR3 runs 15 residues. The germline gives CDR1 MGHDK, CDR2 SYGVNS. V was shortened by 6 bases and J by 4 bases, with 16 bases between the two germline ends. The CDR3 coding sequence is TGTGCCAGCAGCGGGGGTTGGTCAAGCGGAAACACCATATATTTT. It specifies CASSGGWSSGNTIYF.

CDR3 in amino acids: CASSLLTGSGYTF. The CDR3 DNA reads as TGTGCCAGCAGTTTACTAACAGGGTCTGGCTACACCTTC. The V gene is TRBV27, the J gene TRBJ1-2; D might be TRBD1 (6 bases). V was cut by 2 bases and J by 7 bases, with 11 bases left in between. Germline CDR1 MNHEY, CDR2 SMNVEV (reference sequence). The CDR3 loop spans 13 amino acids.

CDR3 in DNA: TGTGCCAGCAGCCCGACAGCGAACACCGGGGAGCTGTTTTTT. Encoded protein: CASSPTANTGELFF. The chain links TRBV7-3 to TRBJ2-2, with a tentative D call TRBD1 (5 bases). The ends were cut back, 5 bases at V and 0 bases at J, with 7 bases in the middle. Germline V gene data show CDR1 as SGHTA and CDR2 as FQGTGA. CDR3 size: 14 residues.

CDR3 nucleotides: TGTGCCAGCAGTCTACAGGGGCCAACTAACTATGGCTACACCTTC. It yields the protein CASSLQGPTNYGYTF. This rearrangement joins TRBV28 to TRBJ1-2; 7 nucleotides line up with TRBD1. CDR3 length: 15 residues. The ends lost 5 bases at V and 0 bases at J; junction bases unmatched: 6. The germline CDR1 and CDR2 sequences are MDHEN and SYDVKM.

The chain links TRBV2 to TRBJ2-1, with D maybe TRBD1 (6 bases). Germline loops: CDR1 SNHLY, CDR2 FYNNEI. CDR3 length: 15 residues. The V gene lost 1 base and the J gene lost 8 bases, with 15 bases spanning the gap. The CDR3 region is CASSEDRWGRHEQFF. The CDR3 DNA is TGTGCCAGCAGTGAAGATCGATGGGGGCGGCATGAGCAGTTCTTC. Using reference TRBV2 and TRBJ2-1 for the parts outside the CDR3, the full variable domain is EPEVTQTPSHQVTQMGQEVILRCVPISNHLYFYWYRQILGQKVEFLVSFYNNEISEKSEIFDDQFSVERPDGSNFTLKIRSTKLEDSAMYFCASSEDRWGRHEQFFGPGTRLTVL.

The chain has TRBV11-2 and TRBJ1-1; no definite D call. Germline V CDR1 and CDR2: SGHAT, FQNNGV. The ends were cut back, 1 base at V and 1 base at J, with 7 bases in the middle. The CDR3 is made up of 14 amino acids. The CDR3 is CASSLGTGNTEAFF. The CDR3 nucleotides are TGTGCCAGCAGCTTAGGGACGGGGAACACTGAAGCTTTCTTT. Full variable domain (rest looked up from reference TRBV11-2 and TRBJ1-1): EAGVAQSPRYKIIEKRQSVAFWCNPISGHATLYWYQQILGQGPKLLIQFQNNGVVDDSQLPKDRFSAERLKGVDSTLKIQPAKLEDSAVYLCASSLGTGNTEAFFGQGTRLTVV.

This clone occurred once. V gene TRBV27 combines with J gene TRBJ1-2; 7 bases match TRBD1. The J segment lost 4 bases and the V segment lost 0 bases, leaving 8 bases of the junction unmatched. Germline CDR1 reads MNHEY; CDR2 reads SMNVEV (reference sequence). This CDR3 region has 16 residues. The CDR3 region has the DNA TGTGCCAGCAGTTTATCGGTAGGGGACAGCGTCTATGGCTACACCTTC. It is translated as CASSLSVGDSVYGYTF.